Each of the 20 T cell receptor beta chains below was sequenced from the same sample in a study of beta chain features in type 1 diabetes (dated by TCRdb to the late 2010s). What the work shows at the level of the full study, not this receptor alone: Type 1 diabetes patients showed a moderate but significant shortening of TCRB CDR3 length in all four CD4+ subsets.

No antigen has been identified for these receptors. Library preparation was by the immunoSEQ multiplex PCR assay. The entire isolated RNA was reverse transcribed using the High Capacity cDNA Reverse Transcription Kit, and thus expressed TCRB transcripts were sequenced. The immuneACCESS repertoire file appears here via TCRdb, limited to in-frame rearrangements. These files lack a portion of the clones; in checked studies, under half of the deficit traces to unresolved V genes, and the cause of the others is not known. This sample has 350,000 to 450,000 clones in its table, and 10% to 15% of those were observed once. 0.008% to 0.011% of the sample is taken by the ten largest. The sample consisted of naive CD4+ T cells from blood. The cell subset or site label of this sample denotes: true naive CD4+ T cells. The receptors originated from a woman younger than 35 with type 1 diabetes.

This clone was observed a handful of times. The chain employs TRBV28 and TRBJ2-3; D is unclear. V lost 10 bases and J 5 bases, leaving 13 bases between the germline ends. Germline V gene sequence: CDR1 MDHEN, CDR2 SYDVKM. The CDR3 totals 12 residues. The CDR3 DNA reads TGTGCCATCGAGAAAACCGGAGATACGCAGTATTTT. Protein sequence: CAIEKTGDTQYF.

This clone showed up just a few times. The CDR3 sequence: CASTGQYSNQPQHF. The DNA of the CDR3 is TGTGCCAGCACGGGACAGTATAGCAATCAGCCCCAGCATTTT. This sequence joins TRBV18 and TRBJ1-5; 7 bases align to TRBD1. This CDR3 spans 14 amino acids. CDR1 and CDR2 (germline): KGHSH, LQKENI. V shed 8 bases and J 0 bases; nucleotides not matched to a gene: 4.

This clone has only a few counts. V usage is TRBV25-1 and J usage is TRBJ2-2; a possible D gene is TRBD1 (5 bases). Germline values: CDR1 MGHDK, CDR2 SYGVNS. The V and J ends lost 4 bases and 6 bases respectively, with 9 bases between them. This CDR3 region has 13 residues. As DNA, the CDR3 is TGTGCCAGCAGTGCGGTCAGGGCCGGGGAGCTGTTTTTT. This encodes CASSAVRAGELFF.

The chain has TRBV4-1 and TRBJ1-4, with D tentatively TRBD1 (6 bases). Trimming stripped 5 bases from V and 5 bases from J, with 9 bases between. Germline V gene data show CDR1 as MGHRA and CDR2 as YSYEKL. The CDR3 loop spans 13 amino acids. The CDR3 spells CASSVGTNEKLFF. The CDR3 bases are TGCGCCAGCAGCGTTGGGACAAATGAAAAACTGTTTTTT.

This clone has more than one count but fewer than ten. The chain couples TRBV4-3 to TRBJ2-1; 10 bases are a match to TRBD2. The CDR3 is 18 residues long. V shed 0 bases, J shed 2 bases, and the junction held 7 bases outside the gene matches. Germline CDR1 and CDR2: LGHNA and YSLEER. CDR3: CASSQEPVSGGPYNEQFF. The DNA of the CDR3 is TGCGCCAGCAGCCAAGAACCGGTTAGCGGGGGGCCCTACAATGAGCAGTTCTTC.

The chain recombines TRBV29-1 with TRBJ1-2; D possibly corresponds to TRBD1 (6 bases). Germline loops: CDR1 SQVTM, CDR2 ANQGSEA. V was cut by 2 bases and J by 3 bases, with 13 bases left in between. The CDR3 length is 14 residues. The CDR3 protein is CSVESGARDYGYTF. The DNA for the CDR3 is TGCAGCGTTGAATCAGGGGCGAGGGACTATGGCTACACCTTC.

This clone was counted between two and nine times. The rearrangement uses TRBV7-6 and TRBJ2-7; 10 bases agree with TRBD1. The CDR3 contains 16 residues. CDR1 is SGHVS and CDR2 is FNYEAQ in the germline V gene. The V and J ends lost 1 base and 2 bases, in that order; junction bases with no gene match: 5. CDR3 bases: TGTGCCAGCAGCTTAGGGGCGGGACAGGGGCCCTACGAGCAGTACTTC. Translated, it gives CASSLGAGQGPYEQYF.

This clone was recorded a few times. CDR3 sequence reads: CASSLARAHEQYF. The CDR3 nucleotides read TGTGCCAGCAGCTTAGCCAGGGCCCACGAGCAGTACTTC. The chain links TRBV7-2 to TRBJ2-7; D possibly corresponds to TRBD1 (5 bases). Trimming stripped 0 bases from V and 5 bases from J, with 8 bases between. The CDR3 runs to 13 residues. Germline assignment: CDR1 SGHTA and CDR2 FQGNSA. Drawing the rest from reference TRBV7-2 and TRBJ2-7, the complete variable domain is GAGVSQSPSNKVTEKGKDVELRCDPISGHTALYWYRQSLGQGLEFLIYFQGNSAPDKSGLPSDRFSAERTGGSVSTLTIQRTQQEDSAVYLCASSLARAHEQYFGPGTRLTVT.

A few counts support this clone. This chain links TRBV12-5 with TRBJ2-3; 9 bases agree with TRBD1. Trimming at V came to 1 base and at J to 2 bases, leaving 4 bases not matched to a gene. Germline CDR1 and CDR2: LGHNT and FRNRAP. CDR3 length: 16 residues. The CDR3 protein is CASGLAGQGYTDTQYF. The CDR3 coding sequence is TGTGCTAGTGGTTTGGCGGGACAGGGCTACACAGATACGCAGTATTTT.

The CDR3 bases are TGTGCCAGCAGCTTAGGGGGCGGGGGAGGAGATACGCAGTATTTT. Its protein is CASSLGGGGGDTQYF. The chain uses TRBV7-2 and TRBJ2-3; 7 bases align to TRBD2. Germline CDR1 is SGHTA and CDR2 is FQGNSA. This CDR3 has 15 amino acids. Trimming at V came to 1 base and at J to 5 bases, leaving 6 bases not matched to a gene.

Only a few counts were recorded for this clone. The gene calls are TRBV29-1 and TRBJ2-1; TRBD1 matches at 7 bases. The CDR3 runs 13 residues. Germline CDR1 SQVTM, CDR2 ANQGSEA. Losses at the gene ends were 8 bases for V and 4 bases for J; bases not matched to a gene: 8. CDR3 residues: CSLRDSAYNEQFF. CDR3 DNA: TGCAGCCTCCGGGACAGTGCTTACAATGAGCAGTTCTTC.

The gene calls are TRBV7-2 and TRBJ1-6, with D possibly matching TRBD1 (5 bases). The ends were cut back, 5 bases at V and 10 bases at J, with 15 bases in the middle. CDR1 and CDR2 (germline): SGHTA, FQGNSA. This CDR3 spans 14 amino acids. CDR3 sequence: CASSTGVLPSPLHF. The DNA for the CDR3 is TGTGCCAGCAGCACGGGGGTTTTGCCCTCACCCCTCCACTTT.

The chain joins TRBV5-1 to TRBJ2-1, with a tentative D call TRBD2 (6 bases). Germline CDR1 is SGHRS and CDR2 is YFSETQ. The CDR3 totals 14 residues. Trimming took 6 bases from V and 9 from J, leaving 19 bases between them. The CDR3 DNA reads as TGCGCCAGCATGAGGTCCGGGACTCCATCTGAGCAGTTCTTC. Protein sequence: CASMRSGTPSEQFF.

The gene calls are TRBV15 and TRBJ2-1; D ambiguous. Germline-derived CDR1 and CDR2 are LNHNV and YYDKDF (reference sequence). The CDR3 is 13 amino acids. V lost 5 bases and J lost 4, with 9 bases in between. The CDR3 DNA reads TGTGCCACCAGCCCGCGCAATTACAATGAGCAGTTCTTC. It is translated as CATSPRNYNEQFF.

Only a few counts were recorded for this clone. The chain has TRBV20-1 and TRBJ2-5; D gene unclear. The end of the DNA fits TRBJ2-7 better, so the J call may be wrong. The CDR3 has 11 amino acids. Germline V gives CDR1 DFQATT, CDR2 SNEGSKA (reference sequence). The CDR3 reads CSRARRYEQYF. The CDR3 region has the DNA TGCAGTCGCGCTAGGCGATACGAGCAGTACTTC.

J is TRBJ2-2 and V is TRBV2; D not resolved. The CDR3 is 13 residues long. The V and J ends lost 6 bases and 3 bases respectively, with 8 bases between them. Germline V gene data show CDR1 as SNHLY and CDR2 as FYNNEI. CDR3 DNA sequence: TGTGCCAGCAGGAGAGAATACACCGGGGAGCTGTTTTTT. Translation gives CASRREYTGELFF.

The CDR3 protein is CASSSLTGLAGTSYNEQFF. The CDR3 DNA follows: TGTGCCAGCAGCTCGCTCACGGGTTTAGCGGGTACATCCTACAATGAGCAGTTCTTC. The J gene is TRBJ2-1, the V gene TRBV7-9; 7 nucleotides line up with TRBD2. This CDR3 region has 19 residues. Germline V lookup: CDR1 SEHNR, CDR2 FQNEAQ (reference sequence). V shed 4 bases, J shed 1 base, and the junction held 16 bases outside the gene matches.

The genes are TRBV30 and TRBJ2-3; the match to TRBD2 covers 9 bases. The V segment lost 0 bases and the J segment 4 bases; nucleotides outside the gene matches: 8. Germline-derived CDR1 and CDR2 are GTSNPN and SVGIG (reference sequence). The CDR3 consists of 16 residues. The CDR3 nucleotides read TGTGCCTGGAGTGTCGGGTTAGCGGGAGAAGCAGATACGCAGTATTTT. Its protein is CAWSVGLAGEADTQYF.

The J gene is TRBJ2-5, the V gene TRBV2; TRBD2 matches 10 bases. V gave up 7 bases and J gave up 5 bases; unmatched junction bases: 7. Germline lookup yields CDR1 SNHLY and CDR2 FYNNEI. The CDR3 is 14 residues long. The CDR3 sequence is CASTLAGAGETQYF. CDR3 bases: TGTGCCAGCACTCTAGCGGGGGCGGGTGAGACCCAGTACTTC. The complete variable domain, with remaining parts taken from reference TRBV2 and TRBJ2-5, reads EPEVTQTPSHQVTQMGQEVILRCVPISNHLYFYWYRQILGQKVEFLVSFYNNEISEKSEIFDDQFSVERPDGSNFTLKIRSTKLEDSAMYFCASTLAGAGETQYFGPGTRLLVL.

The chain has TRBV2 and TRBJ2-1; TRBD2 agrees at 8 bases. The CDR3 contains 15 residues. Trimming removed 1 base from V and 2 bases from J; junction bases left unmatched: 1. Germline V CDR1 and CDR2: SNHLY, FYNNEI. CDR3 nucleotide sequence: TGTGCCAGCAGTGAAGAGGGACTAGCCTACAATGAGCAGTTCTTC. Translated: CASSEEGLAYNEQFF.